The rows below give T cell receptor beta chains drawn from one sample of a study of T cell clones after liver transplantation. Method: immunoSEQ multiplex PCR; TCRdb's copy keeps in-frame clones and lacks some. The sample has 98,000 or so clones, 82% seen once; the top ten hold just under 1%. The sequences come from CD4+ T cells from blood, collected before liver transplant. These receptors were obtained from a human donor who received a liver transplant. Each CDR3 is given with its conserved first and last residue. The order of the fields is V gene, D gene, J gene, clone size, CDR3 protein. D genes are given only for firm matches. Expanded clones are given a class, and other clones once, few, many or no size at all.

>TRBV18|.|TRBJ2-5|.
CASSPPGTLQGETQYF
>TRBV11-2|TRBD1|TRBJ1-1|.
CASSPGGTEAFF
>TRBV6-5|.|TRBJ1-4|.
CASRHGSGTNEKLFF
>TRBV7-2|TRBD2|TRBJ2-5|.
CASSLEAGGGETQYF
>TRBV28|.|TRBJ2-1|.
CASSPRGQGDYEQFF
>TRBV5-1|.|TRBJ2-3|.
CASSLETGRTDTQYF
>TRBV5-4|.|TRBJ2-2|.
CASSSGSGSTGELFF
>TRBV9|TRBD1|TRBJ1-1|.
CASSVGDSALKAFF
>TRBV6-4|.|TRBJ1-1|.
CASSVDAFTEAFF
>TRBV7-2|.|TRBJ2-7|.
CASSTQGEMAYEQYF
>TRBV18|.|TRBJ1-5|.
CASSPGGNQPQHF
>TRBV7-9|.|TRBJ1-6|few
CASSLEQYNSPLHF
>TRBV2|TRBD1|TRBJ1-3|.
CASSDHRGSGNTIYF
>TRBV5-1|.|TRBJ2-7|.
CASSLVGAGSREQYF
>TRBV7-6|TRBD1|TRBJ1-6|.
CASSLSGQANSPLHF
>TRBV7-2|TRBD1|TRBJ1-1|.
CASSRDRERAFF
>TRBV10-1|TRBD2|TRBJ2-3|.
CASSRAPPGLAGPDTQYF